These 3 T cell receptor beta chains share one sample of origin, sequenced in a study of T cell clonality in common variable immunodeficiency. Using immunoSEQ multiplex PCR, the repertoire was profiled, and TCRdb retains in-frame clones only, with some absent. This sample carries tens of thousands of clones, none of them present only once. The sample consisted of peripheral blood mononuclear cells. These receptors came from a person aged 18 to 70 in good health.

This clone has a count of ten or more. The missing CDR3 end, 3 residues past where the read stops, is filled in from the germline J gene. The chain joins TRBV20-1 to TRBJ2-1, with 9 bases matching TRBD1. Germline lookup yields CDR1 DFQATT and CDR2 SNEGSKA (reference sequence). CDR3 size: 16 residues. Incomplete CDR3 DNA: TGCAGCACAATTGAACCCGGGACAGGGAGGTGGGATGAG. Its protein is CSTIEPGTGRWDE. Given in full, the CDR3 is CSTIEPGTGRWDEQFF.

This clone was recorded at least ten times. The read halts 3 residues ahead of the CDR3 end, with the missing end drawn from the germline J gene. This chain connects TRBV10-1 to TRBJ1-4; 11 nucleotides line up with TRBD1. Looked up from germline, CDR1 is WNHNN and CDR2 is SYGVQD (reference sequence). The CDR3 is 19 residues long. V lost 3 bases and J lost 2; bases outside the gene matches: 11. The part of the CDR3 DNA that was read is TGCGCCAGCAGTGAAGCAACGGGACAGGGGGAAGCTACTAATGAAAAA. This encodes CASSEATGQGEATNEK. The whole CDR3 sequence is CASSEATGQGEATNEKLFF.

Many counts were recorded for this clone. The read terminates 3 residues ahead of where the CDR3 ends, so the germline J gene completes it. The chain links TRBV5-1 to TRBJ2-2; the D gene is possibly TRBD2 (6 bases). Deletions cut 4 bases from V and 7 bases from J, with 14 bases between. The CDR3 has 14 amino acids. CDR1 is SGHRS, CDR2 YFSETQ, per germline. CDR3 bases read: TGCGCCAGCAGCCCGGAACGACTAGACGGGGAG. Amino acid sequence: CASSPERLDGE. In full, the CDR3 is CASSPERLDGELFF.